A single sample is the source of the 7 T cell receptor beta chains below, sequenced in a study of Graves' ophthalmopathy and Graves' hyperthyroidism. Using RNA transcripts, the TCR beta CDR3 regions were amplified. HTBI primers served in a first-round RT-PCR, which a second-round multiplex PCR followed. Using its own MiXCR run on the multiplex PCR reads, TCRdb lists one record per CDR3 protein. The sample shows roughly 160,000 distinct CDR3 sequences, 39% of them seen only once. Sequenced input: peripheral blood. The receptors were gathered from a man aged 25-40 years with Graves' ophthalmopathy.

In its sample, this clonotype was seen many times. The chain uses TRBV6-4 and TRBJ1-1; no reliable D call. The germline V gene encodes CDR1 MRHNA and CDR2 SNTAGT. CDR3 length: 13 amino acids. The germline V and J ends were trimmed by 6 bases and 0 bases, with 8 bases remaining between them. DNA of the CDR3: TGTGCCAGCAGACGGCAAGTGAACACTGAAGCTTTCTTT. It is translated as CASRRQVNTEAFF.

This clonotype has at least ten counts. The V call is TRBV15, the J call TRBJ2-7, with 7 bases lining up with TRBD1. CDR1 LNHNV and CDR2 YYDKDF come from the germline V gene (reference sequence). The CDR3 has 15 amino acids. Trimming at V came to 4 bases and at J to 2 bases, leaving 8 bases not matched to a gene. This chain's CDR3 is CATSTQLTGTYEQYF. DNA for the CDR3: TGTGCCACCAGCACTCAGTTGACAGGGACCTACGAGCAGTACTTC. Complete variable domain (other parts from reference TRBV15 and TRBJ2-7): DAMVIQNPRYQVTQFGKPVTLSCSQTLNHNVMYWYQQKSSQAPKLLFHYYDKDFNNEADTPDNFQSRRPNTSFCFLDIRSPGLGDTAMYLCATSTQLTGTYEQYFGPGTRLTVT.

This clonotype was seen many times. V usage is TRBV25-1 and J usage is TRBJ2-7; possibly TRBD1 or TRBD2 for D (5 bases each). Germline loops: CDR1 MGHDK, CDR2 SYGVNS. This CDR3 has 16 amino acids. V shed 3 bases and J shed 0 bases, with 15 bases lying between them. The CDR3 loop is CASSDDRGLSSYEQYF. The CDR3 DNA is TGTGCCAGCAGTGACGACCGGGGCCTAAGCTCCTACGAGCAGTACTTC.

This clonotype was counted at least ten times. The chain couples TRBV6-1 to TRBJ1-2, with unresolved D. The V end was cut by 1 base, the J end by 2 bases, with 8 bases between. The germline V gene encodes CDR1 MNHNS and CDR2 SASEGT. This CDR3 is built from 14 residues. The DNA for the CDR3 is TGTGCCAGCAGTGAAGTTGCCAGGAACTATGGCTACACCTTC. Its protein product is CASSEVARNYGYTF.

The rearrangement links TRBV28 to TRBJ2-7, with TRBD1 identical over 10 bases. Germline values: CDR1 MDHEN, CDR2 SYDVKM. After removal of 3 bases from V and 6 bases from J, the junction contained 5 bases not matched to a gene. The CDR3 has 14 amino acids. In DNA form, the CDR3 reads TGTGCCAGCAGTTTCGGGACAGGGGTACGCGAGCAGTACTTC. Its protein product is CASSFGTGVREQYF.

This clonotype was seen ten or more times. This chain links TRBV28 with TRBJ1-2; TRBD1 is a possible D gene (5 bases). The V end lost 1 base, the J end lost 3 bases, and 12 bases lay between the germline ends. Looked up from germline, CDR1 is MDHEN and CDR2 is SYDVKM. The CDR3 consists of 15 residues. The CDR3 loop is CASSLSGTGDYGYTF. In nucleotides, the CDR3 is TGTGCCAGCAGTTTATCCGGGACGGGGGACTATGGCTACACCTTC.

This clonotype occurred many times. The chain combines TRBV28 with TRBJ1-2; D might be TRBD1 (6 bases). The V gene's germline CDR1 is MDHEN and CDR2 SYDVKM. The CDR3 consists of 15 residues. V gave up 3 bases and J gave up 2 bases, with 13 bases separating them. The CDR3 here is CASSFTVGQNYGYTF. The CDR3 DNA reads TGTGCCAGCAGTTTTACTGTCGGACAGAACTATGGCTACACCTTC.